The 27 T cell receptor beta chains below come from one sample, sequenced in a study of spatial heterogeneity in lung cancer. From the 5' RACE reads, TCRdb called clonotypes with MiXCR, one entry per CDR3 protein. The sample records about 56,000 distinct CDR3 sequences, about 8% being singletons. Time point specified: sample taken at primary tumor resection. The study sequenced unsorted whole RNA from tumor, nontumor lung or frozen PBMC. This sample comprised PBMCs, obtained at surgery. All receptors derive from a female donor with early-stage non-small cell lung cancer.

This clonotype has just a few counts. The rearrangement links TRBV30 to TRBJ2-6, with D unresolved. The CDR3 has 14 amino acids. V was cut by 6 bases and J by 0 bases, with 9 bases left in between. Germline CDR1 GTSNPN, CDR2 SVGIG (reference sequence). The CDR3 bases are TGTGCCTGCGATTTTACCTCTGGGGCCAACGTCCTGACTTTC. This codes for CACDFTSGANVLTF.

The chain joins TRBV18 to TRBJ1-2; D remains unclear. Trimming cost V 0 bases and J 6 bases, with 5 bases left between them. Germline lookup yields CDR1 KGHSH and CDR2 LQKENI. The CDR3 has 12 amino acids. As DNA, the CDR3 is TGTGCCAGCTCACCACCGAACGATGGCTACACCTTC. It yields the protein CASSPPNDGYTF.

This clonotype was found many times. CDR3 DNA: TGTGCCAGCAGACCTACAGGGTTCCAAGAGACCCAGTACTTC. It yields the protein CASRPTGFQETQYF. V gene TRBV25-1 combines with J gene TRBJ2-5, with TRBD1 as a possible D gene (6 bases). Germline V lookup: CDR1 MGHDK, CDR2 SYGVNS. This CDR3 spans 14 amino acids. Trimming removed 6 bases at V and 1 base at J, with 12 bases between.

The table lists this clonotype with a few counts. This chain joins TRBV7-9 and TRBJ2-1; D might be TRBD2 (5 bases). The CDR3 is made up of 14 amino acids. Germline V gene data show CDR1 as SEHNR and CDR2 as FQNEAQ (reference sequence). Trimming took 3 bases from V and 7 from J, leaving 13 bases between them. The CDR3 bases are TGTGCCAGCAGCTTCGGAGGATGGGGAAATGAGCAGTTCTTC. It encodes CASSFGGWGNEQFF.

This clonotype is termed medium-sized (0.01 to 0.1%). CDR3 coding DNA: TGTGCCACCAGCAGAGACCAGGGGAGAGCTTTCTTT. It is translated as CATSRDQGRAFF. J is TRBJ1-1 and V is TRBV15; the D gene is possibly TRBD1 (6 bases). The CDR3 sequence is 12 residues long. In germline, CDR1 is LNHNV, CDR2 YYDKDF (reference sequence). The V gene lost 0 bases and the J gene lost 10 bases, with 9 bases spanning the gap.

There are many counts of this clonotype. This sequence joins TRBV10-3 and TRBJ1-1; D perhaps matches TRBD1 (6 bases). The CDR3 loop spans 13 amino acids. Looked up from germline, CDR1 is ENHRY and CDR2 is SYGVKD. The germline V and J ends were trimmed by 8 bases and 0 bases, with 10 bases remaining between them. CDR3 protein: CAIGGGLNTEAFF. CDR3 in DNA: TGTGCCATCGGGGGCGGGCTGAACACTGAAGCTTTCTTT.

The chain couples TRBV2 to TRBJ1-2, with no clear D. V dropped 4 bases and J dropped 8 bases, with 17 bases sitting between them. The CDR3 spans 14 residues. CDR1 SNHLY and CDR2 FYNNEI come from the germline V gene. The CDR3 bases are TGTGCCAGCAGTGTTGACTCACGGCGGGAAGGCTACACCTTC. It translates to CASSVDSRREGYTF.

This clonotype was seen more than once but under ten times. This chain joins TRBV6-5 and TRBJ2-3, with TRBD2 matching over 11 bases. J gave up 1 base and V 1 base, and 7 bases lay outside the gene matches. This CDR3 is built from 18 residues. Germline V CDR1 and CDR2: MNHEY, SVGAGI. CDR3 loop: CASSYWSSGRAGTDTQYF. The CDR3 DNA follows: TGTGCCAGCAGTTACTGGAGTAGCGGGAGGGCCGGCACAGATACGCAGTATTTT.

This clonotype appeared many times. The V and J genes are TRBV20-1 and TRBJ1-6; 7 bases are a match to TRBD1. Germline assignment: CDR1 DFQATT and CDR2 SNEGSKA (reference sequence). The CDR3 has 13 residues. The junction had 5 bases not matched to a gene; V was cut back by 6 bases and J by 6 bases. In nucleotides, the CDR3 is TGCAGTGCACAGGGGAGCCCTAATTCACCCCTCCACTTT. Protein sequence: CSAQGSPNSPLHF.

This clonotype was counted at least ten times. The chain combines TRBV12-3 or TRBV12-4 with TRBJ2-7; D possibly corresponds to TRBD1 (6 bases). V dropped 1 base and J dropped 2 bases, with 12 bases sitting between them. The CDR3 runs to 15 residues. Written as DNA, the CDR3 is TGTGCCAGCAGTTTAGTGCCAGGGGTCCCCTACGAGCAGTACTTC. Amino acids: CASSLVPGVPYEQYF.

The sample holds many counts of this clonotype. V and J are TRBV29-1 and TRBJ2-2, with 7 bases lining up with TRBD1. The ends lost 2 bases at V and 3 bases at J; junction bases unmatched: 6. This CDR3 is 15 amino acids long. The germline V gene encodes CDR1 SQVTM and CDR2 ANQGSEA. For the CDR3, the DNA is TGCAGCGTTGAAATTTTGACAGGGCACACCGGGGAGCTGTTTTTT. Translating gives CSVEILTGHTGELFF.

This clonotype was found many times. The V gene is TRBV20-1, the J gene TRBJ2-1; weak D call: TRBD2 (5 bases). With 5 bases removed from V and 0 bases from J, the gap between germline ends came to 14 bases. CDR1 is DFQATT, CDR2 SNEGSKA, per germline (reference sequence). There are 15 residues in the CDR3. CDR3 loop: CSALDSEYSYNEQFF. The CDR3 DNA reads TGCAGTGCTCTGGATAGCGAATACTCCTACAATGAGCAGTTCTTC.

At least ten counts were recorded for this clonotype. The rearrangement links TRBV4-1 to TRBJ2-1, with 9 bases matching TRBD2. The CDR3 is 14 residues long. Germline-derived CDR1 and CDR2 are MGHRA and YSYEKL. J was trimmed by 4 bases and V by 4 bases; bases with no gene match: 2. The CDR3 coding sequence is TGCGCCAGCAGCCTGGGACTAGCTTACAATGAGCAGTTCTTC. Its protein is CASSLGLAYNEQFF.

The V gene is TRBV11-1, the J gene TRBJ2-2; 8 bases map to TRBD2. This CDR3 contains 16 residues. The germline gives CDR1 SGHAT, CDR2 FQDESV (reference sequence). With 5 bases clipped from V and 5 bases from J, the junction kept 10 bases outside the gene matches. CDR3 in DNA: TGTGCCAGCAGCAAGACCGGGACTAGAAATACCGGGGAGCTGTTTTTT. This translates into CASSKTGTRNTGELFF.

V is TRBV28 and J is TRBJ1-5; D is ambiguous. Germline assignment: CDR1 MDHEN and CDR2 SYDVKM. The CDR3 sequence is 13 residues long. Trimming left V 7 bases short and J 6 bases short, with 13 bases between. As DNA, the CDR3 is TGTGCCAGCATTCGCGGGTTCGGTCAGCCCCAGCATTTT. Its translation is CASIRGFGQPQHF.

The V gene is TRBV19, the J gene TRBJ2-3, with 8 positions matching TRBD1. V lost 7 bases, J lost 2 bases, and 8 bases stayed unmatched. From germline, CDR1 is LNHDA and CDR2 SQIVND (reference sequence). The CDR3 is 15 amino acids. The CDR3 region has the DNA TGTGCCAGTACCTCGGGACAGGTATTCACAGATACGCAGTATTTT. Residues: CASTSGQVFTDTQYF. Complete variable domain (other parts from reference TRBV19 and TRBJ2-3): DGGITQSPKYLFRKEGQNVTLSCEQNLNHDAMYWYRQDPGQGLRLIYYSQIVNDFQKGDIAEGYSVSREKKESFPLTVTSAQKNPTAFYLCASTSGQVFTDTQYFGPGTRLTVL.

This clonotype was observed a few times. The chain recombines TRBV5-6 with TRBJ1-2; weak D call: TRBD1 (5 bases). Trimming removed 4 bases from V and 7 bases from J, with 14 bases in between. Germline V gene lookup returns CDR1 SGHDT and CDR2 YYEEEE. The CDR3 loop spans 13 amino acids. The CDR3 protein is CASSRREATGYTF. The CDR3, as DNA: TGTGCCAGCAGCCGCAGGGAGGCGACTGGCTACACCTTC.

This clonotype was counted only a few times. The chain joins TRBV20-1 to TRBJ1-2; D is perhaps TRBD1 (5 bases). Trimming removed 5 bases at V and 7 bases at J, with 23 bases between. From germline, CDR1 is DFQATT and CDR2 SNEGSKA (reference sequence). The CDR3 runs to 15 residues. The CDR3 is CSADPGAGGRLGYTF. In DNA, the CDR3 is TGCAGTGCTGATCCCGGGGCAGGTGGGCGGCTTGGCTACACCTTC.

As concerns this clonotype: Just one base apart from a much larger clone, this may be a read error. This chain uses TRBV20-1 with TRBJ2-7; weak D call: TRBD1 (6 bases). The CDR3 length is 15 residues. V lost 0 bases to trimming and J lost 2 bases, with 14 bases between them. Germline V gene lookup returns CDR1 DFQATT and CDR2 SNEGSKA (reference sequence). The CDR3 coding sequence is TGCAGTGCTAGAGAGGAACAGGGTGAAGCCTACGAGCAGTACGTC. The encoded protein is CSAREEQGEAYEQYV.

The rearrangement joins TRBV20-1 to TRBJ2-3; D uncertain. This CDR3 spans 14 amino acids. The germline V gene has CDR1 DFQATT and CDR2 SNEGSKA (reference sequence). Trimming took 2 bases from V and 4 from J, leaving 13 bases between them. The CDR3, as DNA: TGCAGTGCTAGACCGACCTCGAGAGCAGATACGCAGTATTTT. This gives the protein CSARPTSRADTQYF.

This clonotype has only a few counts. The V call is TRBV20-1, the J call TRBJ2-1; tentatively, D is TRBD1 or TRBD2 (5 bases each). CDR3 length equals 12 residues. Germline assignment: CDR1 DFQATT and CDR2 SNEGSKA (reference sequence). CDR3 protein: CTTRGDVNEQFF. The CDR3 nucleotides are TGCACTACGAGGGGAGATGTCAATGAGCAGTTCTTC.

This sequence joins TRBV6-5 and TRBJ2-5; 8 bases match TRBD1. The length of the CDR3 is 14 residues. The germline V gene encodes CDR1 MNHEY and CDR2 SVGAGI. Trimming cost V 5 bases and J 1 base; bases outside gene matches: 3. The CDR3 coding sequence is TGTGCCAGCAGTCTTCAGGGGGCCCAAGAGACCCAGTACTTC. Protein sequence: CASSLQGAQETQYF.

The DNA for the CDR3 is TGTGCCAGCAGCCTACAGGGGCATTCACCCCTCCACTTT. Translation: CASSLQGHSPLHF. The V gene is TRBV14, the J gene TRBJ1-6, with 7 bases that match TRBD1. This CDR3 contains 13 residues. In germline, CDR1 is SGHDN, CDR2 FVKESK. V lost 4 bases, J lost 8 bases, and 2 bases stayed unmatched. The entire variable domain, with the rest obtained from reference TRBV14 and TRBJ1-6, is as follows: EAGVTQFPSHSVIEKGQTVTLRCDPISGHDNLYWYRRVMGKEIKFLLHFVKESKQDESGMPNNRFLAERTGGTYSTLKVQPAELEDSGVYFCASSLQGHSPLHFGNGTRLTVT.

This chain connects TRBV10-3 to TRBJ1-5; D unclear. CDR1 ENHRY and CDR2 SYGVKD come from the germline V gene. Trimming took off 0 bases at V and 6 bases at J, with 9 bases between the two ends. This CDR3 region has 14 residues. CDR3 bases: TGTGCCATCAGTGAGTCGCCAAGGGCTCAGCCCCAGCATTTT. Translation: CAISESPRAQPQHF.

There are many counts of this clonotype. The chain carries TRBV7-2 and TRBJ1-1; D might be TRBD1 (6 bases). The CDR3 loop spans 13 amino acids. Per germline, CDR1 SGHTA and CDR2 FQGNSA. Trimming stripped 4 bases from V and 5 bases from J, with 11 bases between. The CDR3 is CASSYGQRTEAFF. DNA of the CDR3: TGTGCCAGCAGCTATGGACAGCGAACTGAAGCTTTCTTT.

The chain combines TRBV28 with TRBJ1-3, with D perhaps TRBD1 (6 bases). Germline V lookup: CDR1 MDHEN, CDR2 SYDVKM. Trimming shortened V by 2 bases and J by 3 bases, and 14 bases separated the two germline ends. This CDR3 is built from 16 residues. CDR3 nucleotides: TGTGCCAGCAGTTTACCCGGGGGCTCGGGTGGAAACACCATATATTTT. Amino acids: CASSLPGGSGGNTIYF.

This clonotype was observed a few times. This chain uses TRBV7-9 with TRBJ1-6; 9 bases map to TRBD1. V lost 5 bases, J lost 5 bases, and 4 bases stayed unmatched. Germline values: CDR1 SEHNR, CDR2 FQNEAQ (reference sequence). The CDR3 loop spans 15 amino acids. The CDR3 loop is CASSAGQGNNSPLHF. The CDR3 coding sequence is TGTGCCAGCAGCGCGGGACAGGGTAATAATTCACCCCTCCACTTT. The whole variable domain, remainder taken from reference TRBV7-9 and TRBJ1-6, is DTGVSQNPRHKITKRGQNVTFRCDPISEHNRLYWYRQTLGQGPEFLTYFQNEAQLEKSRLLSDRFSAERPKGSFSTLEIQRTEQGDSAMYLCASSAGQGNNSPLHFGNGTRLTVT.